This T cell receptor (beta chain) was identified in a study of blood T cell repertoires in COVID-19. Study-level background: Sample material is recorded as cDNA or gDNA derived from T cells, B-cell-depleted T cells, or PBMCs.

This CDR3 spans 12 amino acids. The V end was cut by 3 bases, the J end by 8 bases, with 10 bases between. Germline CDR1 PRHDT, CDR2 FYEKMQ (reference sequence). Data came from immunoSEQ multiplex PCR; TCRdb stores just in-frame clones and leaves some out. The sample records more than 250,000 clones, roughly 84% being singletons. The gene calls are TRBV13 and TRBJ1-2; D is possibly TRBD1 (5 bases). This receptor was taken from a man aged 45-60 years with active or convalescent COVID-19. The sample taken for sequencing was peripheral blood. CDR3 bases: TGTGCCAGCAGCTTCGGACATGGGGGCTACACCTTC. Residues: CASSFGHGGYTF.